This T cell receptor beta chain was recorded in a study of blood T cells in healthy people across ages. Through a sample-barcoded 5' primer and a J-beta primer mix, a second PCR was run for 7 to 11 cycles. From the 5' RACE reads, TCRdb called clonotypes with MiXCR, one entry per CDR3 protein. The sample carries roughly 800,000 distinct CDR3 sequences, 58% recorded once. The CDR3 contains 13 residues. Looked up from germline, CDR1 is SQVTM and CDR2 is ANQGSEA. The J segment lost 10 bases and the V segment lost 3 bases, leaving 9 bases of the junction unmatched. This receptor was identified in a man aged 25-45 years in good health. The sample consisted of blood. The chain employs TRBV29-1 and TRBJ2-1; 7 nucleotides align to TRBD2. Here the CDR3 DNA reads TGCAGCGTTGAGAGTGGGGGGGTCTGGGAGCAGTTCTTC. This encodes CSVESGGVWEQFF.